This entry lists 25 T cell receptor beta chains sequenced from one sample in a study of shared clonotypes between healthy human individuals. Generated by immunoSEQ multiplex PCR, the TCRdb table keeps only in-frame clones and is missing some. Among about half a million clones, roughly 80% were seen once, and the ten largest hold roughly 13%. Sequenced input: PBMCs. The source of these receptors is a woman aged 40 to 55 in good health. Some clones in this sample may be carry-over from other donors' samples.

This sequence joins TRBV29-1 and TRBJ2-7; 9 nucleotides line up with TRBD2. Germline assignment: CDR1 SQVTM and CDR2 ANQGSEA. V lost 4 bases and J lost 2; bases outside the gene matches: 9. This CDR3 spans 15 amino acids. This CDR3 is CSVAASSGIAYEQYF. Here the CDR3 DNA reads TGCAGCGTTGCGGCCTCTAGCGGGATAGCCTACGAGCAGTACTTC.

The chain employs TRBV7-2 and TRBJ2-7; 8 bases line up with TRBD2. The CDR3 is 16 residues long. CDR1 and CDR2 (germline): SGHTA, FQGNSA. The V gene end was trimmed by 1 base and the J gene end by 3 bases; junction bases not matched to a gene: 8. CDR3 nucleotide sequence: TGTGCCAGCAGCTTAGTTGTCGGGAGGGGAGGCTACGAGCAGTACTTC. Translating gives CASSLVVGRGGYEQYF. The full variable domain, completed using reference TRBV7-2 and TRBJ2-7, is GAGVSQSPSNKVTEKGKDVELRCDPISGHTALYWYRQSLGQGLEFLIYFQGNSAPDKSGLPSDRFSAERTGGSVSTLTIQRTQQEDSAVYLCASSLVVGRGGYEQYFGPGTRLTVT.

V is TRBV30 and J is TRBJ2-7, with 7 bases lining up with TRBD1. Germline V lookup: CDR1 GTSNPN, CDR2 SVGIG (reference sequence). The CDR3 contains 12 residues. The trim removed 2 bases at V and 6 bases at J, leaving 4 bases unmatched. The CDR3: CAWSLGGFEQYF. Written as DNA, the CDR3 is TGTGCCTGGAGTCTAGGGGGCTTCGAGCAGTACTTC.

The CDR3 nucleotides read TGTGCCATCAGCTGGACAGGGATAACAGATACGCAGTATTTT. Translation: CAISWTGITDTQYF. This chain connects TRBV10-3 to TRBJ2-3; TRBD1 aligns across 8 bases. V trimming: 6 bases; J trimming: 3 bases; junction bases outside the gene matches: 5. Germline CDR1 is ENHRY and CDR2 is SYGVKD. CDR3 length equals 14 residues.

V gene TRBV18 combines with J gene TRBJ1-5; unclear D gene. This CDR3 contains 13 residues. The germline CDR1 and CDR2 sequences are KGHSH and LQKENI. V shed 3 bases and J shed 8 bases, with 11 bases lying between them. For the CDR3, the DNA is TGTGCCAGCTCACCCCGAGCACCGGAGCCCCAGCATTTT. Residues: CASSPRAPEPQHF.

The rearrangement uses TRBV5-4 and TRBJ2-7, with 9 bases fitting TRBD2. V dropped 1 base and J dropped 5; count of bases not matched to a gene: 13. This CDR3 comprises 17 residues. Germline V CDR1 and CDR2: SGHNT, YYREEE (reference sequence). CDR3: CASSLSAGGPRSHEQYF. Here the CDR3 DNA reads TGTGCCAGCAGCTTGTCGGCGGGAGGGCCGCGGTCGCACGAGCAGTACTTC.

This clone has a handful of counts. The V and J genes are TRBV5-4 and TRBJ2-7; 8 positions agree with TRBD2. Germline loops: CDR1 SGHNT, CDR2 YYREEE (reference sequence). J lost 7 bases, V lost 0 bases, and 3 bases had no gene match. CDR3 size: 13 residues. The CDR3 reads CASSLELAGEQYF. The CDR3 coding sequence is TGTGCCAGCAGCTTGGAGTTAGCGGGAGAGCAGTACTTC.

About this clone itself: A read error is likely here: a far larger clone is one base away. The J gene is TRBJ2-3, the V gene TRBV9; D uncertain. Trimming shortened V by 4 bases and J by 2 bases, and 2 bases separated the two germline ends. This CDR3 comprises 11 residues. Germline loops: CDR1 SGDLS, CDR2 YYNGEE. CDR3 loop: CASSFTDTQYF. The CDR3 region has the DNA TGTGCCAGCAGCTTCACAGATACGCAGTATTTT.

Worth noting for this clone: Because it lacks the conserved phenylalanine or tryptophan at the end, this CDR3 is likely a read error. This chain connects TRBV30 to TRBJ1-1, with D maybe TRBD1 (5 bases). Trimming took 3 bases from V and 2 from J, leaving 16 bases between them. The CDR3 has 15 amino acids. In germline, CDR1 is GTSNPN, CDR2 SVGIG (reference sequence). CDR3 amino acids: CAWSLTLGLNTEAFS. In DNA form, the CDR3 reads TGTGCCTGGAGCTTAACTTTGGGACTTAACACTGAAGCTTTCTCT.

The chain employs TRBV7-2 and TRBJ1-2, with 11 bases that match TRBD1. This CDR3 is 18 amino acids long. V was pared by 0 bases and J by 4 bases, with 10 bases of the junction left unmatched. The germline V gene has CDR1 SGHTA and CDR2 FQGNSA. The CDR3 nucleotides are TGTGCCAGCAGCTTAGCGAGGACAGGGGGCGGTTTGCCCTATGGCTACACCTTC. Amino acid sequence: CASSLARTGGGLPYGYTF.

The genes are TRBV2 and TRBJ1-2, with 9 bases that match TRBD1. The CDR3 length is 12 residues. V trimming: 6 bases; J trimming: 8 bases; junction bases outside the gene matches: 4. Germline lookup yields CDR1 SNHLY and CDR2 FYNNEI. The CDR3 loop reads CASSTGGGGYTF. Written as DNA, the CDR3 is TGTGCCAGCAGCACAGGGGGCGGAGGCTACACCTTC.

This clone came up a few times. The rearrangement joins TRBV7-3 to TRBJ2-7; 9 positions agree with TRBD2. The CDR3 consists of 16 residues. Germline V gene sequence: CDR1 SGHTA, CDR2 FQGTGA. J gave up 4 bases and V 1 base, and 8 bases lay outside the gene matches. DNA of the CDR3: TGTGCCAGCAGCTTAATGGGCGGGAGGGAGCCGTACGAGCAGTACTTC. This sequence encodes CASSLMGGREPYEQYF.

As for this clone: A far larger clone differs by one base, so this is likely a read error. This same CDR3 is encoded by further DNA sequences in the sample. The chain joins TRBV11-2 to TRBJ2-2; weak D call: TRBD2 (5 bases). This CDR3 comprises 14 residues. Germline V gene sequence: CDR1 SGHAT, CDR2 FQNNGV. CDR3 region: CASSLDRATGELFF. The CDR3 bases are TGTGCCAGCAGCTTAGATAGGGCCACCGGGGAGCTGTTTTTC.

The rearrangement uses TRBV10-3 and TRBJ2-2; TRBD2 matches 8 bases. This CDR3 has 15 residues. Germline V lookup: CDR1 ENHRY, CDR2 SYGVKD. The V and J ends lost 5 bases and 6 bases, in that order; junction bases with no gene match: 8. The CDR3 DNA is TGTGCCATCAGTCTCACTAGCGGAGGGTCCGGGGAGCTGTTTTTT. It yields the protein CAISLTSGGSGELFF.

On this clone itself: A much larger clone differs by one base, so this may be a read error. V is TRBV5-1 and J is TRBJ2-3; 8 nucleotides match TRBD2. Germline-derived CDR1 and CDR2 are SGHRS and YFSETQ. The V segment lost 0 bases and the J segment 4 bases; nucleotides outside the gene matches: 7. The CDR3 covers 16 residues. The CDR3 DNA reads TGCGCCAGCAGCTTGGCCACTAACGGGAGGGCAGATACGCAGTATTTT. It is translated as CASSLATNGRADTQYF.

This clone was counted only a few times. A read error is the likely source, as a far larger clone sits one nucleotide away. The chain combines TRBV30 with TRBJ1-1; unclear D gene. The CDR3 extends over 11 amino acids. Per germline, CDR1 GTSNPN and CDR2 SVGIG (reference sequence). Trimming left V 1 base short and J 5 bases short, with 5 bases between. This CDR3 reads CAWSDMTEAFF. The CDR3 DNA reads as TGTGCCTGGAGTGACATGACTGAAGCTTTCTTT.

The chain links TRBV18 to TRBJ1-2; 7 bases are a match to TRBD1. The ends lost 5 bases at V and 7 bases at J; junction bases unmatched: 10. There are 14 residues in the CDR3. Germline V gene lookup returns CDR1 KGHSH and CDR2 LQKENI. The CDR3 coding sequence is TGTGCCAGCTCATTAGACAGGGTTGAGAGTGGCTACACCTTC. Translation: CASSLDRVESGYTF.

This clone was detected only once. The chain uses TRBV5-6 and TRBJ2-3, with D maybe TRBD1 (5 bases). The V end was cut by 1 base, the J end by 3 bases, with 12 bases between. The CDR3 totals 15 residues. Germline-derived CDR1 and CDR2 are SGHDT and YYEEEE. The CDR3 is CASSLKQGVTDTQYF. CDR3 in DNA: TGTGCCAGCAGCTTGAAGCAGGGTGTAACAGATACGCAGTATTTT.

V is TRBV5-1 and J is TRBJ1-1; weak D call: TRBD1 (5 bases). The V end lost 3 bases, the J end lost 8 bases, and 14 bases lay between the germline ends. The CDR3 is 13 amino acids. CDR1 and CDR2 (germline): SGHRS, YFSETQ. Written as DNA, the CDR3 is TGCGCCAGCAGCTCGGCTGGGACGTCAGAAGCTTTCTTT. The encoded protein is CASSSAGTSEAFF.

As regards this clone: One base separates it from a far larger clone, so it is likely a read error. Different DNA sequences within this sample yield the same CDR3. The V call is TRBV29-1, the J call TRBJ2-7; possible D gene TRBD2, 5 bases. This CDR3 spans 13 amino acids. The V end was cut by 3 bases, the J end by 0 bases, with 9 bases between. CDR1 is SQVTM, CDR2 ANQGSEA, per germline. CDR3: CSVEGDYSYEQYF. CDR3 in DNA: TGCAGCGTTGAGGGTGACTACTCCTACGAGCAGTACTTC.

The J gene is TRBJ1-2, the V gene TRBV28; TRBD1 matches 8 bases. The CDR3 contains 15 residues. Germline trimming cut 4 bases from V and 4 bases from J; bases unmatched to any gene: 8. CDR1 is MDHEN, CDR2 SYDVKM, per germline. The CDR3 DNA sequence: TGTGCCAGCAGTTCCCCTCAGGGGGCTGGCTATGGCTACACCTTC. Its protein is CASSSPQGAGYGYTF.

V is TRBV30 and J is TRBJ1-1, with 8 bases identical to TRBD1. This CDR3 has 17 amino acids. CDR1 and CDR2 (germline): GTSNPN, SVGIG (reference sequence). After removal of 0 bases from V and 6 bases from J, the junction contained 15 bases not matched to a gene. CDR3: CAWSVQTPGGASPEAFF. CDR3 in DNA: TGTGCCTGGAGTGTACAGACCCCAGGGGGCGCCTCCCCTGAAGCTTTCTTT.

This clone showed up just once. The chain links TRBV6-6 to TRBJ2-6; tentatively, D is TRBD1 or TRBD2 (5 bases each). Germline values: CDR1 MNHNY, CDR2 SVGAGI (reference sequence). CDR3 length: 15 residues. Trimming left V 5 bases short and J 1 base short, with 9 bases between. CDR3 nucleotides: TGTGCCAGCAGTGGGACCCAGTCTGGGGCCAACGTCCTGACTTTC. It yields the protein CASSGTQSGANVLTF.

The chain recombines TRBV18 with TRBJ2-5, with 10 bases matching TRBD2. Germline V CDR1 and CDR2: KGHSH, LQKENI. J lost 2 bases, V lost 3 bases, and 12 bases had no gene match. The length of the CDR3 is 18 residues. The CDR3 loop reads CASSPRPSGSRKQETQYF. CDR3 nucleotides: TGTGCCAGCTCACCCCGGCCTAGCGGGAGTCGGAAGCAAGAGACCCAGTACTTC. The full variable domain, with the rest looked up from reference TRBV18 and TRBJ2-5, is NAGVMQNPRHLVRRRGQEARLRCSPMKGHSHVYWYRQLPEEGLKFMVYLQKENIIDESGMPKERFSAEFPKEGPSILRIQQVVRGDSAAYFCASSPRPSGSRKQETQYFGPGTRLLVL.

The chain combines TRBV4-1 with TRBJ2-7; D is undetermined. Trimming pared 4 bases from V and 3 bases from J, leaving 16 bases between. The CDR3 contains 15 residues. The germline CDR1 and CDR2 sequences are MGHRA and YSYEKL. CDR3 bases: TGCGCCAGCAGCCTCCTCACCCGCCATGGCTACGAGCAGTACTTC. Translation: CASSLLTRHGYEQYF.